This entry describes one TCR beta chain. The data originate from a study of OX40 agonist ivuxolimab in advanced cancers. Trimming took 2 bases from V and 8 from J, leaving 12 bases between them. Germline CDR1 and CDR2: LNHDA and SQIVND (reference sequence). The CDR3 covers 13 residues. Profiled with immunoSEQ multiplex PCR; TCRdb holds only in-frame clones, not every one. The table has 73,000 or so clones, about 94% seen once. The investigators sampled blood at baseline, at cycle 4 day 1, and at cycle 7 day 1. This receptor was identified in an adult with an advanced solid tumor such as melanoma, head and neck, liver or kidney cancer. The specimen was CD4+ or CD8+ T cells sorted from blood, collected in a trial of the OX40 agonist ivuxolimab. The chain employs TRBV19 and TRBJ1-1; tentative D call: TRBD1 (5 bases). CDR3 region: CASSIRLQGEAFF. Here the CDR3 DNA reads TGTGCCAGTAGTATACGTCTGCAGGGAGAAGCTTTCTTT.